The entry below describes one TCR beta chain. The antigen remains undetermined. Germline-derived CDR1 and CDR2 are SEHNR and FQNEAQ (reference sequence). The CDR3 is 16 amino acids. The J segment lost 3 bases and the V segment lost 2 bases, leaving 3 bases of the junction unmatched. Each CDR3 protein is one row after TCRdb ran MiXCR on the reads. The top ten hold around an eighth of the sample, which has roughly 860,000 distinct CDR3 sequences, approximately 32% seen once. This sample is part of a study of T cell repertoires in cytomegalovirus infection. Looking at the study overall: Recently identified HLA-C-restricted CMV epitopes were among the peptides used. Both a matching HLA type and CMV infection were indicated by public TCR beta signatures. Study findings and constraints: It was HLA-C-restricted CMV-specific TCR beta clonotypes that dominated the response ex vivo.

The source is a human donor in good health (CMV status not recorded). Some clones in this sample may be carry-over from other donors' samples. The chain uses TRBV7-9 and TRBJ2-7; 14 nucleotides align to TRBD2. The specimen comprised cultured CD8+ T cells from PBMCs, sampled from culture after CMV antigen stimulation. CDR3 in DNA: TGTGCCAGCAGCTTACCCGGGACTAGCGGGGGCTACGAGCAGTACGTC. Amino acids: CASSLPGTSGGYEQYV.